This paragraph reports one T cell receptor (beta chain). Sequencing used immunoSEQ multiplex PCR; TCRdb keeps in-frame clones, though not all of them. The table includes about 1 million clones, about 75% detected once. This sample was included in a study of shared clonotypes between healthy human individuals. What was sequenced was memory CD4+ T cells sorted from blood. Sample subset: CD45RA-negative fraction. This clonotype was sampled from a man between 18 and 35 years old in good health.

The CDR3 DNA is TGTGCCTGGACCCCGGGAGGGTTCCATCGAGAGACCCAGTACTTC. Protein: CAWTPGGFHRETQYF. The chain combines TRBV30 with TRBJ2-5, with 8 bases that match TRBD2. Germline V gene sequence: CDR1 GTSNPN, CDR2 SVGIG (reference sequence). CDR3 size: 15 residues. The junction had 11 bases not matched to a gene; V was cut back by 4 bases and J by 4 bases.